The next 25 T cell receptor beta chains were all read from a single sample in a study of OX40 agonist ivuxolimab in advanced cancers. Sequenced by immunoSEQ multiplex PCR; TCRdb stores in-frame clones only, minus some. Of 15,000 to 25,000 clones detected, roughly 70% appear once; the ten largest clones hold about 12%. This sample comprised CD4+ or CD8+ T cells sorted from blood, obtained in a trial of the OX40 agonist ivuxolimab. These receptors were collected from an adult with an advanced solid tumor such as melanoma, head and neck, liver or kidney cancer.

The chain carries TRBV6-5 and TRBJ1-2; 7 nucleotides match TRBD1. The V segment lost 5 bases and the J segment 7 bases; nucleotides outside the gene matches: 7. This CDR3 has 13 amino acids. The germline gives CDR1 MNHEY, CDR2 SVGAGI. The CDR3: CASSETGPFGYTF. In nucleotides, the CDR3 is TGTGCCAGCAGTGAGACAGGGCCTTTTGGCTACACCTTC.

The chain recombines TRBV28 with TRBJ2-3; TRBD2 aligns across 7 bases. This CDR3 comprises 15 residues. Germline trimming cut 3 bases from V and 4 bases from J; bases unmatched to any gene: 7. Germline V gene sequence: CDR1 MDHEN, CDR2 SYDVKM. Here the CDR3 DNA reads TGTGCCAGCAGTTTGATAACGGCGGGGGCAGATACGCAGTATTTT. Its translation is CASSLITAGADTQYF.

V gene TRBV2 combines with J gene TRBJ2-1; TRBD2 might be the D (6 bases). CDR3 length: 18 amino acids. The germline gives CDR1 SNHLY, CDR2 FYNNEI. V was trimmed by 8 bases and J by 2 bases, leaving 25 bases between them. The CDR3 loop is CASPGKGSGRTTYNEQFF. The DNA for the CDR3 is TGTGCCAGCCCGGGCAAGGGTAGCGGTCGGACCACCTACAATGAGCAGTTCTTC. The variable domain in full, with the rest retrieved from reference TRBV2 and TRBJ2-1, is EPEVTQTPSHQVTQMGQEVILRCVPISNHLYFYWYRQILGQKVEFLVSFYNNEISEKSEIFDDQFSVERPDGSNFTLKIRSTKLEDSAMYFCASPGKGSGRTTYNEQFFGPGTRLTVL.

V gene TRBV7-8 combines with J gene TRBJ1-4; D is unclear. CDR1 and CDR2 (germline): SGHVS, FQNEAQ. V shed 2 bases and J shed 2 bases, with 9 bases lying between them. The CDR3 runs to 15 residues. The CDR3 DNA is TGTGCCAGCAGCTTATGGCCCTCGACTAATGAAAAACTGTTTTTT. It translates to CASSLWPSTNEKLFF. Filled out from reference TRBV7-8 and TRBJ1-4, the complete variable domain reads GAGVSQSPRYKVAKRGQDVALRCDPISGHVSLFWYQQALGQGPEFLTYFQNEAQLDKSGLPSDRFFAERPEGSVSTLKIQRTQQEDSAVYLCASSLWPSTNEKLFFGSGTQLSVL.

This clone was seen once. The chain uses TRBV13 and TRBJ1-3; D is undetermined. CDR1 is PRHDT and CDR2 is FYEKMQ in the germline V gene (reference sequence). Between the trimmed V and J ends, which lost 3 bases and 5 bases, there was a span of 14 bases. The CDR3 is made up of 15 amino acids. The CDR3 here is CASSFPGGGRNTIYF. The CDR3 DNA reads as TGTGCCAGCAGCTTCCCGGGAGGTGGACGAAACACCATATATTTT.

The CDR3 here is CASSLSTIMNTEAFF. CDR3 nucleotide sequence: TGTGCCAGCAGTTTAAGCACTATCATGAACACTGAAGCTTTCTTT. The chain joins TRBV28 to TRBJ1-1; D not resolved. Germline CDR1 is MDHEN and CDR2 is SYDVKM. The CDR3 runs to 15 residues. With 2 bases removed from V and 0 bases from J, the gap between germline ends came to 10 bases.

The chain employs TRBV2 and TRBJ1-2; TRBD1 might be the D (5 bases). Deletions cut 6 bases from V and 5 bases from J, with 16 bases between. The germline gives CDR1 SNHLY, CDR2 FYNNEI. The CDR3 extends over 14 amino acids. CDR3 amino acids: CASRSTQGFYGYTF. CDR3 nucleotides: TGTGCCAGCAGGTCAACTCAGGGTTTTTATGGCTACACCTTC. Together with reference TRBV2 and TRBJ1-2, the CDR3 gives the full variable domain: EPEVTQTPSHQVTQMGQEVILRCVPISNHLYFYWYRQILGQKVEFLVSFYNNEISEKSEIFDDQFSVERPDGSNFTLKIRSTKLEDSAMYFCASRSTQGFYGYTFGSGTRLTVV.

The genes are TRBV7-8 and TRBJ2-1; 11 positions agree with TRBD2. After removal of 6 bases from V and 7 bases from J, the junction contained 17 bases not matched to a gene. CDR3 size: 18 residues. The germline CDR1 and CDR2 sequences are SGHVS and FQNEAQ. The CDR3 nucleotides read TGTGCCAGCAGAGAGGGGGTAGCGGGGGGGCCCGAGTGGAATGAGCAGTTCTTC. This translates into CASREGVAGGPEWNEQFF.

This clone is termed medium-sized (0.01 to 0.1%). The DNA of the CDR3 is TGTGCCAGCAGTCTGGGGTTGAGGCCCTACGAGCAGTACTTC. It encodes CASSLGLRPYEQYF. The rearrangement uses TRBV27 and TRBJ2-7, with D uncertain. The V end lost 5 bases, the J end lost 2 bases, and 13 bases lay between the germline ends. This CDR3 region has 14 residues. Germline lookup yields CDR1 MNHEY and CDR2 SMNVEV (reference sequence).

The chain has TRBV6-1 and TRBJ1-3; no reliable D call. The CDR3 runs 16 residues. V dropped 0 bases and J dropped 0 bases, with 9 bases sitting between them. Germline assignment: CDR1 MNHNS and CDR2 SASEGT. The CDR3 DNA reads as TGTGCCAGCAGTGAAGCGCCCGGAGTCTCTGGAAACACCATATATTTT. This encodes CASSEAPGVSGNTIYF.

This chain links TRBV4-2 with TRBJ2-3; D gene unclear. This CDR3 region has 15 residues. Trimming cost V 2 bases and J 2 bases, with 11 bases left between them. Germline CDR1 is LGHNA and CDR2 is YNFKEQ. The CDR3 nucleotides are TGTGCCAGCAGCCAACTCGACTGGGACACAGATACGCAGTATTTT. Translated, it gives CASSQLDWDTDTQYF.

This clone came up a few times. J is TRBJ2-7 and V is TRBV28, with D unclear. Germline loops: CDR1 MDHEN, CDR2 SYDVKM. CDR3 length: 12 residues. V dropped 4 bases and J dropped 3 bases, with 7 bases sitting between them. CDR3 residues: CASSWALYEQYF. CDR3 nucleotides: TGTGCCAGCAGTTGGGCCCTCTACGAGCAGTACTTC.

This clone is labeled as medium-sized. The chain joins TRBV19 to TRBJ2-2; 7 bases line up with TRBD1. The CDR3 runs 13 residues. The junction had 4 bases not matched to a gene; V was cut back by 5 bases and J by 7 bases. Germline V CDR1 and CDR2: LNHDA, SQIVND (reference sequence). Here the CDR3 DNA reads TGTGCCAGTAGTCCGACAGGGATCGGGGAGCTGTTTTTT. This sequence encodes CASSPTGIGELFF. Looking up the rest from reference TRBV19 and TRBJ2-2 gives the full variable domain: DGGITQSPKYLFRKEGQNVTLSCEQNLNHDAMYWYRQDPGQGLRLIYYSQIVNDFQKGDIAEGYSVSREKKESFPLTVTSAQKNPTAFYLCASSPTGIGELFFGEGSRLTVL.

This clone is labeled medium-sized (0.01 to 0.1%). This chain's CDR3 is CASSLVTGGPAGYGYTF. The CDR3 DNA reads TGTGCCAGCAGCTTGGTGACAGGGGGGCCGGCAGGGTATGGCTACACCTTC. The chain uses TRBV5-4 and TRBJ1-2, with 9 nucleotides matching TRBD1. V gave up 0 bases and J gave up 5 bases; unmatched junction bases: 11. The length of the CDR3 is 17 residues. CDR1 SGHNT and CDR2 YYREEE come from the germline V gene (reference sequence).

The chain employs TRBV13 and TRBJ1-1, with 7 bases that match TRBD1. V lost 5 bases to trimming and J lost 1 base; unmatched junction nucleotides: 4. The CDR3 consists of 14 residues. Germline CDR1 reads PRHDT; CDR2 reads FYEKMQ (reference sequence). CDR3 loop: CASSRDSWNTEAFF. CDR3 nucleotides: TGTGCCAGCAGCCGGGACAGCTGGAACACTGAAGCTTTCTTT.

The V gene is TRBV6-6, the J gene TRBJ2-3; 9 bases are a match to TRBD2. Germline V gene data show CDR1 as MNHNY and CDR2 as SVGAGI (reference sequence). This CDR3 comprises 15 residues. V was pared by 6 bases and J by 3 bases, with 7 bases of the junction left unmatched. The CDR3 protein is CASRPIAGDTDTQYF. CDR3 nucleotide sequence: TGTGCCAGCAGACCTATAGCGGGAGATACAGATACGCAGTATTTT.

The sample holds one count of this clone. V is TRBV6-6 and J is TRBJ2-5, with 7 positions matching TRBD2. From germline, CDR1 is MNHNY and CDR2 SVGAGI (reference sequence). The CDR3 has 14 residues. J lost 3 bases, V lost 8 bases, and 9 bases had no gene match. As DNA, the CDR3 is TGTGCCAGCGGCCTAGGAAGCGGGAAAGAGACCCAGTACTTC. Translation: CASGLGSGKETQYF.

The CDR3 DNA is TGTGCCAGCCTGGAAGCACCCAATGAGCAGTTCTTC. It specifies CASLEAPNEQFF. The chain links TRBV7-9 to TRBJ2-1; D not resolved. This CDR3 comprises 12 residues. Germline lookup yields CDR1 SEHNR and CDR2 FQNEAQ (reference sequence). V was clipped by 8 bases and J by 6 bases, with 11 bases between them.

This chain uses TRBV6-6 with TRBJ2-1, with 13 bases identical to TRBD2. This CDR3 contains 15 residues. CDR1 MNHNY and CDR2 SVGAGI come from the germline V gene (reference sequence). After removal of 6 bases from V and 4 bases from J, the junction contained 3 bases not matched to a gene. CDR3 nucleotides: TGTGCCAGCAGGCCACTAGCGGGAGGGTACAATGAGCAGTTCTTC. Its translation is CASRPLAGGYNEQFF.

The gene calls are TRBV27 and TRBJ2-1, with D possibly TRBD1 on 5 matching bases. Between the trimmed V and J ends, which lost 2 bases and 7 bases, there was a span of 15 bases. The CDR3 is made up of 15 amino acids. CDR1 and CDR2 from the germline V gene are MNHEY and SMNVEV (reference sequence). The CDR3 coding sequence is TGTGCCAGCAGTTTAGGCCTGACAGACCAGAATGAGCAGTTCTTC. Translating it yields CASSLGLTDQNEQFF.

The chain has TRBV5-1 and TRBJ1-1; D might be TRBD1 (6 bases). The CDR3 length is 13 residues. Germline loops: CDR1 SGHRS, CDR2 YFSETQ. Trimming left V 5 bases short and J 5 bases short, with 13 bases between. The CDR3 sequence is CASSPRGRTEAFF. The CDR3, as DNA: TGCGCCAGCAGTCCTAGGGGGAGGACTGAAGCTTTCTTT.

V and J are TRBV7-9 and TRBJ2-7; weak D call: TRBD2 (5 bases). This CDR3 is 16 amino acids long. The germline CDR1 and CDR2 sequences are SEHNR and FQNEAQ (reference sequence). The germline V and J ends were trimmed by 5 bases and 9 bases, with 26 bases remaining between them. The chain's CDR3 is CASSDTGGEVPLVQYF. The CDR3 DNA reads TGTGCCAGCAGCGATACCGGAGGTGAGGTCCCCTTGGTGCAGTACTTC.

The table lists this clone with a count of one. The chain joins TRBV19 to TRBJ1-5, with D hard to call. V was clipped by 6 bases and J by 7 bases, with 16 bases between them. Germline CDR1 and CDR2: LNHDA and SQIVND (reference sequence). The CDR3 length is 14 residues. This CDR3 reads CASRWVLDAQPQHF. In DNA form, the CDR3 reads TGTGCCAGTAGGTGGGTCCTCGACGCCCAGCCCCAGCATTTT.

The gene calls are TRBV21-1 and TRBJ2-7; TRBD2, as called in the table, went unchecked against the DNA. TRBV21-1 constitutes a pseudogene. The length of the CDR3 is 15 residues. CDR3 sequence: CASSVATTSIIEQYF. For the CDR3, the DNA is TGTGCCAGCAGCGTGGCTACGACTAGTATAATCGAGCAGTACTTC.

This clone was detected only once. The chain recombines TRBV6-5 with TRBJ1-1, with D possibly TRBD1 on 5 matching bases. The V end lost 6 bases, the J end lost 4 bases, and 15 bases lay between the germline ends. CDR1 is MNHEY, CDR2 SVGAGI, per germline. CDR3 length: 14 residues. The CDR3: CASSLRRGVTEAFF. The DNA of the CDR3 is TGTGCCAGCAGCCTACGGAGAGGGGTCACTGAAGCTTTCTTT.